The 12 T cell receptor beta chains reported below all come from one sample, sequenced in a study of T cells in localized non-small cell lung cancer. Profiling relied on immunoSEQ multiplex PCR, and the TCRdb table lists in-frame clones only, not all of them. The table has fewer than 40,000 clones, roughly 90% seen once; the top ten hold about a sixth. This specimen consisted of peripheral blood mononuclear cells, obtained before any cancer treatment. These receptors all come from a man aged 40-75 years with stage III lung adenocarcinoma.

This rearrangement joins TRBV5-4 to TRBJ1-5, with a possible D match to TRBD1 (5 bases). CDR3 size: 13 residues. Germline V gene lookup returns CDR1 SGHNT and CDR2 YYREEE (reference sequence). V shed 0 bases and J shed 9 bases, with 10 bases lying between them. The CDR3 DNA is TGTGCCAGCAGCTTGGGGGGCGAGAGGCCCCAGCATTTT. This gives the protein CASSLGGERPQHF.

The chain carries TRBV7-8 and TRBJ2-2, with 10 positions matching TRBD1. The CDR3 is made up of 16 amino acids. CDR1 is SGHVS and CDR2 is FQNEAQ in the germline V gene. V lost 5 bases, J lost 5 bases, and 8 bases stayed unmatched. The CDR3 coding sequence is TGTGCCAGCAGCCCCCGGGACAGGGGTCTTACCGGGGAGCTGTTTTTT. It codes for CASSPRDRGLTGELFF.

This clone has just one count. The J gene is TRBJ1-1, the V gene TRBV6-5, with a possible D match to TRBD1 (6 bases). V was clipped by 6 bases and J by 1 base, with 15 bases between them. This CDR3 region has 15 residues. Germline lookup yields CDR1 MNHEY and CDR2 SVGAGI. The CDR3 is CASRRAGGRNTEAFF. The CDR3 DNA reads TGTGCCAGCAGGAGGGCGGGGGGCAGGAACACTGAAGCTTTCTTT.

This clone was found once. The chain recombines TRBV14 with TRBJ1-6; TRBD1 is a possible D gene (6 bases). From germline, CDR1 is SGHDN and CDR2 FVKESK. V was pared by 1 base and J by 10 bases, with 11 bases between. The CDR3 consists of 14 residues. CDR3 coding DNA: TGTGCCAGCAGCCAAGGGTCAGGGGTCTCACCCCTCCACTTT. It yields the protein CASSQGSGVSPLHF.

This chain joins TRBV4-1 and TRBJ1-1; D remains ambiguous. Trimming removed 4 bases at V and 6 bases at J, with 15 bases between. Per germline, CDR1 MGHRA and CDR2 YSYEKL. CDR3 size: 14 residues. In nucleotides, the CDR3 is TGCGCCAGCAGCCGAGAAGGGCAGAGGGCTGAAGCTTTCTTT. As protein: CASSREGQRAEAFF.

The rearrangement links TRBV6-5 to TRBJ2-7; 11 nucleotides line up with TRBD2. The J segment lost 2 bases and the V segment lost 3 bases, leaving 3 bases of the junction unmatched. The germline CDR1 and CDR2 sequences are MNHEY and SVGAGI. There are 15 residues in the CDR3. The CDR3 protein is CASSYYSGGAYEQYF. DNA for the CDR3: TGTGCCAGCAGTTATTATAGCGGGGGGGCCTACGAGCAGTACTTC.

The CDR3 here is CASSHRDRGSYGYTF. Written as DNA, the CDR3 is TGTGCCAGCAGTCACCGGGACAGGGGCTCCTATGGCTACACCTTC. The rearrangement uses TRBV28 and TRBJ1-2; 10 bases match TRBD1. This CDR3 comprises 15 residues. Germline CDR1 reads MDHEN; CDR2 reads SYDVKM. The V gene end was trimmed by 5 bases and the J gene end by 4 bases; junction bases not matched to a gene: 7.

This clone appeared once. The chain employs TRBV14 and TRBJ1-3, with TRBD1 as a possible D gene (5 bases). The CDR3 totals 15 residues. V lost 4 bases and J 1 base, leaving 11 bases between the germline ends. Per the germline V gene, CDR1 is SGHDN and CDR2 is FVKESK. The CDR3 sequence is CASSPWGSSGNTIYF. CDR3 DNA sequence: TGTGCCAGCAGCCCATGGGGGAGTTCTGGAAACACCATATATTTT. The full variable domain, completed using reference TRBV14 and TRBJ1-3, is EAGVTQFPSHSVIEKGQTVTLRCDPISGHDNLYWYRRVMGKEIKFLLHFVKESKQDESGMPNNRFLAERTGGTYSTLKVQPAELEDSGVYFCASSPWGSSGNTIYFGEGSWLTVV.

J is TRBJ1-4 and V is TRBV7-2; no firm D call. The V end was cut by 1 base, the J end by 1 base, with 4 bases between. Germline assignment: CDR1 SGHTA and CDR2 FQGNSA. This CDR3 has 14 amino acids. The CDR3 coding sequence is TGTGCCAGCAGCTTAGTGGGAACTAATGAAAAACTGTTTTTT. Its translation is CASSLVGTNEKLFF.

The chain employs TRBV7-9 and TRBJ1-4; TRBD1 agrees at 7 bases. The CDR3 contains 15 residues. Germline trimming cut 3 bases from V and 5 bases from J; bases unmatched to any gene: 6. Germline CDR1 and CDR2: SEHNR and FQNEAQ (reference sequence). CDR3 sequence reads: CASSLPGTANEKLFF. The CDR3 DNA reads as TGTGCCAGCAGCTTGCCCGGGACAGCAAATGAAAAACTGTTTTTT.

This chain joins TRBV2 and TRBJ2-5; D gene ambiguous. Germline V gene sequence: CDR1 SNHLY, CDR2 FYNNEI. The CDR3 consists of 13 residues. The ends were cut back, 4 bases at V and 0 bases at J, with 6 bases in the middle. The CDR3 sequence is CASSVRHQETQYF. The CDR3 coding sequence is TGTGCCAGCAGTGTTAGGCACCAAGAGACCCAGTACTTC.

The rearrangement joins TRBV7-2 to TRBJ2-7; 7 bases fit TRBD1. V was pared by 5 bases and J by 1 base, with 5 bases of the junction left unmatched. CDR1 is SGHTA and CDR2 is FQGNSA in the germline V gene. The CDR3 loop spans 14 amino acids. Here the CDR3 reads CASSKPGQSYEQYF. In DNA form, the CDR3 reads TGTGCCAGCAGCAAACCGGGACAGTCCTACGAGCAGTACTTC.